One and the same sample provided the 32 T cell receptor beta chains below, sequenced in a study of cytomegalovirus exposure and HLA in healthy donors. The PCR contained 60 Vbeta and 13 Jbeta primers. Sequencing used immunoSEQ multiplex PCR; TCRdb keeps in-frame clones, though not all of them. The sample yields fewer than 200,000 clones, 82% seen once. Sequenced sample: PBMCs. The receptors originated from a male donor in good health and CMV-seronegative.

This chain connects TRBV7-2 to TRBJ2-7, with 7 bases lining up with TRBD1. V lost 1 base to trimming and J lost 4 bases; unmatched junction nucleotides: 10. The germline V gene has CDR1 SGHTA and CDR2 FQGNSA. This CDR3 has 16 residues. CDR3 bases: TGTGCCAGCAGCTTAGTATTCTGGGACAGCCGTTACGAGCAGTACTTC. It translates to CASSLVFWDSRYEQYF.

The rearrangement links TRBV7-9 to TRBJ1-5, with no clear D. Trimming took 0 bases from V and 5 from J, leaving 5 bases between them. Germline V gene lookup returns CDR1 SEHNR and CDR2 FQNEAQ (reference sequence). This CDR3 is built from 13 residues. CDR3 nucleotides: TGTGCCAGCAGCTTAGCCCAGTATCAGCCCCAGCATTTT. Its translation: CASSLAQYQPQHF.

The genes are TRBV7-3 and TRBJ2-1; D not resolved. With 3 bases removed from V and 8 bases from J, the gap between germline ends came to 11 bases. CDR3 size: 13 residues. CDR1 is SGHTA and CDR2 is FQGTGA in the germline V gene. CDR3: CASSFIPGDEQFF. The CDR3 DNA follows: TGTGCCAGCAGCTTCATCCCCGGTGATGAGCAGTTCTTC.

The chain has TRBV10-3 and TRBJ1-2; D is undetermined. Germline CDR1 ENHRY, CDR2 SYGVKD. The CDR3 spans 12 residues. The V end was cut by 9 bases, the J end by 2 bases, with 10 bases between. DNA of the CDR3: TGTGCCATACGGGAAGGGAACTATGGCTACACCTTC. It translates to CAIREGNYGYTF.

The V call is TRBV11-2, the J call TRBJ1-2, with D possibly being TRBD1 (6 bases). The CDR3 has 15 amino acids. V gave up 1 base and J gave up 3 bases, with 12 bases separating them. Looked up from germline, CDR1 is SGHAT and CDR2 is FQNNGV. The CDR3 DNA reads TGTGCCAGCAGCTTAGCCCCCTCAGGGGACTATGGCTACACCTTC. It is translated as CASSLAPSGDYGYTF.

This clone was seen a handful of times. V gene TRBV6-6 combines with J gene TRBJ2-5, with 9 bases identical to TRBD1. The CDR3 is made up of 14 amino acids. Germline V gene sequence: CDR1 MNHNY, CDR2 SVGAGI (reference sequence). Trimming cost V 7 bases and J 1 base; bases outside gene matches: 4. DNA of the CDR3: TGTGCCAGCAACCAGGACAGGGGCCAAGAGACCCAGTACTTC. Translated: CASNQDRGQETQYF.

This clone was seen only a few times. The J gene is TRBJ2-5, the V gene TRBV11-3; D perhaps matches TRBD2 (7 bases). The V end was cut by 5 bases, the J end by 2 bases, with 18 bases between. The CDR3 is 16 amino acids. The germline V gene encodes CDR1 SGHNT and CDR2 YENEEA. CDR3 bases: TGTGCCAGCAGCGCAGGGGTAGCGGGTACGCAAGAGACCCAGTACTTC. It specifies CASSAGVAGTQETQYF. The full variable domain, rest sourced from reference TRBV11-3 and TRBJ2-5, is EAGVVQSPRYKIIEKKQPVAFWCNPISGHNTLYWYLQNLGQGPELLIRYENEEAVDDSQLPKDRFSAERLKGVDSTLKIQPAELGDSAVYLCASSAGVAGTQETQYFGPGTRLLVL.

CDR3: CASSPKTGGLEQYF. The CDR3 DNA is TGTGCCAGCAGTCCCAAGACAGGGGGGCTCGAGCAGTACTTC. The chain links TRBV6-1 to TRBJ2-7; 9 bases match TRBD1. V was clipped by 5 bases and J by 6 bases; unmatched bases: 8. This CDR3 is built from 14 residues. The germline V gene encodes CDR1 MNHNS and CDR2 SASEGT.

The chain uses TRBV21-1 and TRBJ1-1; the table calls TRBD1, which could not be checked here. TRBV21-1 is flagged as a pseudogene. The CDR3 totals 15 residues. CDR3 coding DNA: TGTGCCAGCACCGAAAGACAGGGGGTGAACACTGAAGCTTTCTTT. Translated, it gives CASTERQGVNTEAFF.

V and J are TRBV5-1 and TRBJ2-7; TRBD2 matches at 7 bases. The J segment lost 0 bases and the V segment lost 4 bases, leaving 1 base of the junction unmatched. Per germline, CDR1 SGHRS and CDR2 YFSETQ. The CDR3 has 13 amino acids. CDR3 nucleotide sequence: TGCGCCAGCAGCCGCGGGGGCTCCTACGAGCAGTACTTC. Translating gives CASSRGGSYEQYF.

The rearrangement uses TRBV6-1 and TRBJ1-3; 8 nucleotides match TRBD1. The CDR3 spans 15 residues. CDR1 and CDR2 from the germline V gene are MNHNS and SASEGT. Trimming took 6 bases from V and 4 from J; bases not matched to a gene: 8. CDR3 sequence reads: CASRKQGAGGNTIYF. CDR3 coding DNA: TGTGCCAGCAGGAAGCAGGGGGCAGGGGGAAACACCATATATTTT.

The chain recombines TRBV19 with TRBJ1-5, with D unclear. Germline CDR1 LNHDA, CDR2 SQIVND (reference sequence). This CDR3 has 14 residues. Trimming removed 3 bases from V and 6 bases from J, with 12 bases in between. CDR3 coding DNA: TGTGCCAGTAGTATCCCCCGGGTGGGTCAGCCCCAGCATTTT. It specifies CASSIPRVGQPQHF.

The V and J genes are TRBV28 and TRBJ1-2; 9 bases match TRBD1. With V trimmed by 5 bases and J by 5 bases, 6 bases remained unmatched. The CDR3 runs 14 residues. Germline loops: CDR1 MDHEN, CDR2 SYDVKM. The CDR3 spells CASSLDRGRYGYTF. The CDR3, as DNA: TGTGCCAGCAGTCTCGACAGGGGGAGGTATGGCTACACCTTC.

This sequence joins TRBV7-9 and TRBJ2-7; tentatively, D is TRBD2 (5 bases). CDR3 length: 14 amino acids. The germline CDR1 and CDR2 sequences are SEHNR and FQNEAQ (reference sequence). Trimming took off 5 bases at V and 5 bases at J, with 16 bases between the two ends. CDR3 bases: TGTGCCAGCAGCCCAGCGGTGCGTGGCCACGAGCAGTACTTC. Translation: CASSPAVRGHEQYF.

V gene TRBV7-3 combines with J gene TRBJ2-3; maybe TRBD2 (5 bases). The V gene lost 0 bases and the J gene lost 0 bases, with 13 bases spanning the gap. This CDR3 contains 17 residues. Germline-derived CDR1 and CDR2 are SGHTA and FQGTGA. The CDR3 here is CASSLTSAGTSTDTQYF. The CDR3 DNA sequence: TGTGCCAGCAGCTTAACTTCGGCGGGTACTAGCACAGATACGCAGTATTTT.

This clone was counted a single time. This chain uses TRBV7-8 with TRBJ2-5, with a weak D call TRBD1 (6 bases). V lost 3 bases to trimming and J lost 5 bases, with 16 bases between them. The CDR3 length is 15 residues. Germline assignment: CDR1 SGHVS and CDR2 FQNEAQ. The CDR3: CASSLGGQPAETQYF. CDR3 nucleotides: TGTGCCAGCAGCTTGGGTGGACAGCCGGCGGAGACCCAGTACTTC.

This clone was detected only a few times. The genes are TRBV7-9 and TRBJ1-1, with D maybe TRBD1 (5 bases). V lost 3 bases, J lost 3 bases, and 11 bases lay in between. CDR3 length: 14 residues. Germline V CDR1 and CDR2: SEHNR, FQNEAQ (reference sequence). This chain's CDR3 is CASSFRDSYTEAFF. The CDR3 region has the DNA TGTGCCAGCAGCTTTCGAGACAGCTACACTGAAGCTTTCTTT.

The chain recombines TRBV19 with TRBJ1-1, with D maybe TRBD1 (5 bases). Germline V gives CDR1 LNHDA, CDR2 SQIVND (reference sequence). Trimming shortened V by 5 bases and J by 4 bases, and 11 bases separated the two germline ends. CDR3 length: 13 residues. The CDR3 reads CASSLAGGTEAFF. CDR3 nucleotide sequence: TGTGCCAGTAGTTTAGCCGGGGGCACTGAAGCTTTCTTT.

This clone was found a few times. V usage is TRBV5-1 and J usage is TRBJ2-5; possible D gene TRBD2, 6 bases. Germline V CDR1 and CDR2: SGHRS, YFSETQ. This CDR3 is built from 15 residues. Trimming removed 0 bases from V and 1 base from J, with 10 bases in between. The CDR3 is CASSLGGDPQETQYF. The CDR3 DNA follows: TGCGCCAGCAGCTTGGGCGGGGACCCCCAAGAGACCCAGTACTTC. Supplemented by reference TRBV5-1 and TRBJ2-5, the full variable domain reads KAGVTQTPRYLIKTRGQQVTLSCSPISGHRSVSWYQQTPGQGLQFLFEYFSETQRNKGNFPGRFSGRQFSNSRSEMNVSTLELGDSALYLCASSLGGDPQETQYFGPGTRLLVL.

The rearrangement joins TRBV28 to TRBJ1-4; D uncertain. CDR3 length: 15 residues. V shed 4 bases and J shed 7 bases, with 16 bases lying between them. Looked up from germline, CDR1 is MDHEN and CDR2 is SYDVKM. The CDR3 DNA reads as TGTGCCAGCAGTTCCCCAGCCGCCGCAGGTGAAAAACTGTTTTTT. Protein: CASSSPAAAGEKLFF.

A remark on this clone: The identical CDR3 is also encoded by other nucleotide sequences in the sample. The rearrangement joins TRBV7-9 to TRBJ1-5; no clear D gene. This CDR3 comprises 12 residues. Germline values: CDR1 SEHNR, CDR2 FQNEAQ (reference sequence). V was shortened by 5 bases and J by 4 bases, with 6 bases between the two germline ends. CDR3 bases: TGTGCCAGCAGCCCCGGGAATCAGCCCCAGCATTTT. Translating gives CASSPGNQPQHF.

The V gene is TRBV4-3, the J gene TRBJ1-1; D call uncertain. CDR1 and CDR2 from the germline V gene are LGHNA and YSLEER. V lost 3 bases and J 0 bases, leaving 8 bases between the germline ends. The CDR3 length is 14 residues. The CDR3 spells CASSHGGLNTEAFF. DNA for the CDR3: TGCGCCAGCAGCCACGGCGGCCTGAACACTGAAGCTTTCTTT.

This chain uses TRBV25-1 with TRBJ1-5; 7 bases are a match to TRBD1. This CDR3 region has 13 residues. Germline lookup yields CDR1 MGHDK and CDR2 SYGVNS. V was clipped by 6 bases and J by 4 bases; unmatched bases: 3. The CDR3 loop is CASRQGSNQPQHF. In DNA, the CDR3 is TGTGCCAGCAGACAGGGGTCAAATCAGCCCCAGCATTTT.

The CDR3 protein is CASSSGTGAGNTIYF. In nucleotides, the CDR3 is TGTGCCAGCAGCTCCGGGACAGGGGCTGGAAACACCATATATTTT. The rearrangement joins TRBV7-2 to TRBJ1-3; 10 bases line up with TRBD1. Germline CDR1 is SGHTA and CDR2 is FQGNSA. V shed 4 bases and J 2 bases; nucleotides not matched to a gene: 2. This CDR3 has 15 residues.

V gene TRBV7-9 combines with J gene TRBJ1-2, with D uncertain. Trimming pared 1 base from V and 7 bases from J, leaving 7 bases between. Per the germline V gene, CDR1 is SEHNR and CDR2 is FQNEAQ (reference sequence). The CDR3 covers 12 residues. This chain's CDR3 is CASSLEGGGYTF. Written as DNA, the CDR3 is TGTGCCAGCAGCTTAGAAGGCGGTGGCTACACCTTC. The variable domain in full, completed from reference TRBV7-9 and TRBJ1-2, reads DTGVSQNPRHKITKRGQNVTFRCDPISEHNRLYWYRQTLGQGPEFLTYFQNEAQLEKSRLLSDRFSAERPKGSFSTLEIQRTEQGDSAMYLCASSLEGGGYTFGSGTRLTVV.

This clone has only one observation. The chain carries TRBV5-1 and TRBJ2-7, with 7 bases matching TRBD1. V trimming: 0 bases; J trimming: 7 bases; junction bases outside the gene matches: 10. The germline V gene has CDR1 SGHRS and CDR2 YFSETQ. The CDR3 length is 15 residues. The CDR3 is CASSLGPRGSTEQYF. The CDR3 DNA reads as TGCGCCAGCAGCTTGGGTCCCAGGGGGTCAACGGAGCAGTACTTC.

The DNA for the CDR3 is TGTGCCAGCAGCCGAGTAGATGAGCAGTTCTTC. Translation gives CASSRVDEQFF. The gene calls are TRBV6-1 and TRBJ2-1; D gene unclear. V was clipped by 6 bases and J by 8 bases, with 8 bases between them. CDR3 length equals 11 residues. Germline V lookup: CDR1 MNHNS, CDR2 SASEGT.

The chain couples TRBV18 to TRBJ1-3, with D uncertain. Germline-derived CDR1 and CDR2 are KGHSH and LQKENI. The CDR3 is 15 residues long. Trimming removed 1 base from V and 0 bases from J, with 7 bases in between. The CDR3 region has the DNA TGTGCCAGCTCACCACTACCTAGCTCTGGAAACACCATATATTTT. Translation: CASSPLPSSGNTIYF.

The CDR3 bases are TGTGCCAGCAGCGTAGGTTCGGGGAGCTCCTACAATGAGCAGTTCTTC. Its translation is CASSVGSGSSYNEQFF. This rearrangement joins TRBV9 to TRBJ2-1, with D perhaps TRBD2 (5 bases). This CDR3 is 16 amino acids long. Deletions cut 0 bases from V and 0 bases from J, with 10 bases between. Germline CDR1 is SGDLS and CDR2 is YYNGEE. Full variable domain (missing parts from reference TRBV9 and TRBJ2-1): DSGVTQTPKHLITATGQRVTLRCSPRSGDLSVYWYQQSLDQGLQFLIQYYNGEERAKGNILERFSAQQFPDLHSELNLSSLELGDSALYFCASSVGSGSSYNEQFFGPGTRLTVL.

This clone was counted a few times. The chain employs TRBV19 and TRBJ1-2, with 8 positions matching TRBD1. Germline CDR1 LNHDA, CDR2 SQIVND (reference sequence). The CDR3 extends over 15 amino acids. The ends lost 6 bases at V and 6 bases at J; junction bases unmatched: 12. DNA for the CDR3: TGTGCCAGTAGGAACCCGGCAGGGGGCATCGATGGCTACACCTTC. This sequence encodes CASRNPAGGIDGYTF.

This rearrangement joins TRBV11-2 to TRBJ1-1; D is perhaps TRBD1 (6 bases). This CDR3 is 17 amino acids long. Germline V lookup: CDR1 SGHAT, CDR2 FQNNGV. V gave up 2 bases and J gave up 1 base, with 17 bases separating them. The CDR3 nucleotides are TGTGCCAGCAGCTTAAGTTTGGGAACAGGGCAGAACACTGAAGCTTTCTTT. Protein: CASSLSLGTGQNTEAFF. Complete variable domain (other parts from reference TRBV11-2 and TRBJ1-1): EAGVAQSPRYKIIEKRQSVAFWCNPISGHATLYWYQQILGQGPKLLIQFQNNGVVDDSQLPKDRFSAERLKGVDSTLKIQPAKLEDSAVYLCASSLSLGTGQNTEAFFGQGTRLTVV.

In DNA form, the CDR3 reads TGTGCCAGCAGCTTAGAGACAGGGGGCGTAGGCAGCAATCAGCCCCAGCATTTT. Translating it yields CASSLETGGVGSNQPQHF. V and J are TRBV7-9 and TRBJ1-5; 10 nucleotides match TRBD1. This CDR3 is built from 18 residues. Germline V CDR1 and CDR2: SEHNR, FQNEAQ (reference sequence). With 1 base clipped from V and 1 base from J, the junction kept 7 bases outside the gene matches.